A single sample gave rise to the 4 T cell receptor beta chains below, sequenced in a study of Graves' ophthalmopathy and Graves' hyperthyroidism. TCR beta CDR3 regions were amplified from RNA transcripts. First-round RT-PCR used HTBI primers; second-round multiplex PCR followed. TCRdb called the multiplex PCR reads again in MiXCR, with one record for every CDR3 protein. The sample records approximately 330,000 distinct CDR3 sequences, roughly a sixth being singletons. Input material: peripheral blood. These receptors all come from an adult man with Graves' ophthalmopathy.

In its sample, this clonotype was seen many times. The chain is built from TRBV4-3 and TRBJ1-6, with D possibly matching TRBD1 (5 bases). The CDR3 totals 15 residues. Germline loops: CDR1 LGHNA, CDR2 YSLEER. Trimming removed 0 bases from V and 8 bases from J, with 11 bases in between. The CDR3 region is CASSQDHRQDSPLHF. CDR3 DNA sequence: TGCGCCAGCAGCCAAGATCACAGGCAGGATTCACCCCTCCACTTT.

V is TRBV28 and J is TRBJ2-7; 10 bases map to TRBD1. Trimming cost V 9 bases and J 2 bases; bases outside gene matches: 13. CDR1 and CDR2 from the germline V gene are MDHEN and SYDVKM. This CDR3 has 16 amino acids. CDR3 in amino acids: CASQTPPGQGTYEQYF. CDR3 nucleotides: TGTGCCAGTCAAACCCCCCCGGGACAGGGGACCTACGAGCAGTACTTC.

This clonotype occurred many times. CDR3 bases: TGCGCCAGCAGCCTAGACAGCACCGGGGAGCTGTTTTTT. It encodes CASSLDSTGELFF. The chain combines TRBV5-1 with TRBJ2-2; TRBD1 might be the D (5 bases). The germline CDR1 and CDR2 sequences are SGHRS and YFSETQ. The CDR3 length is 13 residues. The V and J ends lost 4 bases and 4 bases respectively, with 8 bases between them.

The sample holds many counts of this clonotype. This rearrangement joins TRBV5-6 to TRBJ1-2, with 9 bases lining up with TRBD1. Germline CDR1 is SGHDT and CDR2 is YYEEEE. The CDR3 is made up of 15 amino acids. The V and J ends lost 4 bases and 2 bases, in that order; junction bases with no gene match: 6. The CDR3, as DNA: TGTGCCAGCAGCCCTGACAGGGGGATCAACTATGGCTACACCTTC. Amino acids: CASSPDRGINYGYTF.